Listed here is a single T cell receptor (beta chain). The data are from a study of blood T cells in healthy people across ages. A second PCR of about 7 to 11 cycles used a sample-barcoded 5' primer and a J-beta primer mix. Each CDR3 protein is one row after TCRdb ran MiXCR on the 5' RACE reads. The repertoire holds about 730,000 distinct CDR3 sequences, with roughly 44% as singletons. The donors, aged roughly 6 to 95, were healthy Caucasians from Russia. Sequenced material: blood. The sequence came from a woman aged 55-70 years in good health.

Written as DNA, the CDR3 is TGTGCCAGTTTAAGGGGGCGTACCGGGGAGCTGTTTTTT. It encodes CASLRGRTGELFF. The V and J genes are TRBV27 and TRBJ2-2, with 7 nucleotides matching TRBD1. Germline lookup yields CDR1 MNHEY and CDR2 SMNVEV (reference sequence). The trim removed 9 bases at V and 5 bases at J, leaving 6 bases unmatched. The length of the CDR3 is 13 residues.